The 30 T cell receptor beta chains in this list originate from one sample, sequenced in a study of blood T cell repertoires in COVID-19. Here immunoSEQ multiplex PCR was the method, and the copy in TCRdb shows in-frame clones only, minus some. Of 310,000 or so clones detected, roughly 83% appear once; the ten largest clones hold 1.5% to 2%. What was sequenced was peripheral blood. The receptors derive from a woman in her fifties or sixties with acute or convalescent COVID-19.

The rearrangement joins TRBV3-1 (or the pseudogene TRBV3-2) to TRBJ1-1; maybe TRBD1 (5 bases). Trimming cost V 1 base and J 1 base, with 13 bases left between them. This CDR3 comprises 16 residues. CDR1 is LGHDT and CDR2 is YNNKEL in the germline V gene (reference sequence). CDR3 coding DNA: TGTGCCAGCAGCCAAGGTCGAGCGGGGACGAACACTGAAGCTTTCTTT. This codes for CASSQGRAGTNTEAFF.

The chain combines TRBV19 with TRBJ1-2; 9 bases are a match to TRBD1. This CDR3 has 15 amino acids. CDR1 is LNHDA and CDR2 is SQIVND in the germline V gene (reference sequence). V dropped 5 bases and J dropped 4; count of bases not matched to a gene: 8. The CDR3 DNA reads TGTGCCAGTAGTGCAACAGGGGGCGCTGGCTATGGCTACACCTTC. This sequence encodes CASSATGGAGYGYTF.

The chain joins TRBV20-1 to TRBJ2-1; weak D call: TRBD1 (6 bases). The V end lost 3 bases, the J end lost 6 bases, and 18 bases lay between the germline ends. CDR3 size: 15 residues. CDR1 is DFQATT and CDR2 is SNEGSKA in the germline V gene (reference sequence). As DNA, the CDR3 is TGCAGTGCTAGTAGCGCCCAGGGGCAAGTCAATGAGCAGTTCTTC. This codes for CSASSAQGQVNEQFF.

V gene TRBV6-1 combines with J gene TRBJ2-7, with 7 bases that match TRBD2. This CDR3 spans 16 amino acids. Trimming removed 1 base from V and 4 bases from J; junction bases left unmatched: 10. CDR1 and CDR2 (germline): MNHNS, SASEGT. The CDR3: CASSEGLGTTIYEQYF. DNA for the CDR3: TGTGCCAGCAGTGAAGGGTTGGGGACTACTATTTACGAGCAGTACTTC.

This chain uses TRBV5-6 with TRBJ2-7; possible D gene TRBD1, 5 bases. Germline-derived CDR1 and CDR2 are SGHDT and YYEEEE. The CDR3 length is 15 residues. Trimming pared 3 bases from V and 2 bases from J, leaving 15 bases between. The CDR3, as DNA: TGTGCCAGCAGCTCCCAGGGCAGGGAACCCTACGAGCAGTACTTC. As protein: CASSSQGREPYEQYF.

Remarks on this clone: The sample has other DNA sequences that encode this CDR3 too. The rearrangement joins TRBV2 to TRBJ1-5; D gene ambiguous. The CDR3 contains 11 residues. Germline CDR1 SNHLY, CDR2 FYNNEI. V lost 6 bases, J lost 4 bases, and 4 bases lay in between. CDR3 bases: TGTGCCAGCAGCTTAAATCAGCCCCAGCATTTT. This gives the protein CASSLNQPQHF.

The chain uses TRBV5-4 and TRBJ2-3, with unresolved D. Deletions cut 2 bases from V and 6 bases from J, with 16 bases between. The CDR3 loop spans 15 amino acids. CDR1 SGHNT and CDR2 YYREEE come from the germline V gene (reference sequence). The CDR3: CASSLRQTRPDTQYF. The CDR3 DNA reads TGTGCCAGCAGCTTAAGACAAACCCGCCCGGATACGCAGTATTTT.

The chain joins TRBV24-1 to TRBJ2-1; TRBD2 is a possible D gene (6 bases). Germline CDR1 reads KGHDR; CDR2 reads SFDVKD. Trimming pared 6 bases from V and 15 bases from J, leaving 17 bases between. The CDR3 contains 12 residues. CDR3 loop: CATSFSGLVLFF. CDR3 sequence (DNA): TGTGCCACCAGTTTTAGCGGTCTAGTTTTGTTCTTC.

The CDR3 coding sequence is TGTGCCTGGACGTCCGGGACAGCCGACTCTGGAAACACCATATATTTT. This gives the protein CAWTSGTADSGNTIYF. The J gene is TRBJ1-3, the V gene TRBV30, with 7 positions matching TRBD1. The CDR3 length is 16 residues. Germline V gene sequence: CDR1 GTSNPN, CDR2 SVGIG (reference sequence). The V and J ends lost 4 bases and 0 bases, in that order; junction bases with no gene match: 9.

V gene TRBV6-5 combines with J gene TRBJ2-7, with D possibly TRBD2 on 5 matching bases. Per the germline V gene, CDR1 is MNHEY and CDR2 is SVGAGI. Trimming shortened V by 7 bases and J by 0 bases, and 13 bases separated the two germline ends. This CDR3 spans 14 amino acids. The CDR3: CASKGRVSSYEQYF. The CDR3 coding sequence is TGTGCCAGCAAAGGGCGGGTTAGCTCCTACGAGCAGTACTTC.

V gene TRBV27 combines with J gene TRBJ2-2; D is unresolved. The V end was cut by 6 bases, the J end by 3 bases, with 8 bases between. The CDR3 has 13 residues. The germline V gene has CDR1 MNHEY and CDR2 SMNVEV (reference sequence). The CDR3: CASRSHHTGELFF. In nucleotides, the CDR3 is TGTGCCAGCAGGAGCCACCACACCGGGGAGCTGTTTTTT.

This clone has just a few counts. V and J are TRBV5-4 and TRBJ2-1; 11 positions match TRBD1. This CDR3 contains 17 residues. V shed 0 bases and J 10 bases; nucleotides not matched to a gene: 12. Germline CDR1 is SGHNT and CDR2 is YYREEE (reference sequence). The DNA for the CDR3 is TGTGCCAGCAGCTTGGTGGGGACAGGGGGGACATTTGGAGAGCAGTTCTTC. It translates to CASSLVGTGGTFGEQFF.

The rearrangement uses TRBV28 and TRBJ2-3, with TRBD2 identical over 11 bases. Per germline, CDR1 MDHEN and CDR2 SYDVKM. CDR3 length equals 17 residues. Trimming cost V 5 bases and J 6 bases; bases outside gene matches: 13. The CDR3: CASSRSWTSGLSDTQYF. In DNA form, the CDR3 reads TGTGCCAGCAGTCGATCCTGGACTAGCGGGCTAAGCGATACGCAGTATTTT.

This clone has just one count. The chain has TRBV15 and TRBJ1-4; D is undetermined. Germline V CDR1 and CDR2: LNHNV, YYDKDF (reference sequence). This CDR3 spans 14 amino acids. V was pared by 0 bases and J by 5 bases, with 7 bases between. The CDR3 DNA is TGTGCCACCAGCAGAGAGGAAGCGAATGAAAAACTGTTTTTT. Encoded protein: CATSREEANEKLFF.

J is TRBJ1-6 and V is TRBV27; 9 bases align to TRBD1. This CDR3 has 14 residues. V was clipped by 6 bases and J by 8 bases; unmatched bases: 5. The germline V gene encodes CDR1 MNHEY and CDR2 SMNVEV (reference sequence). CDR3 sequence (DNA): TGTGCCAGCAGGGAAAGGGACAGGGATTCACCCCTCCACTTT. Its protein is CASRERDRDSPLHF.

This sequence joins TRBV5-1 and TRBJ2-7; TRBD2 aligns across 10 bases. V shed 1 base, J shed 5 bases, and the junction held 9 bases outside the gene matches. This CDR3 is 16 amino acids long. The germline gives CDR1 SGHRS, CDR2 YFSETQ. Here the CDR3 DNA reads TGCGCCAGCAGCTTGTCCCTAGCGGGAGAAGCGGACGAGCAGTACTTC. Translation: CASSLSLAGEADEQYF.

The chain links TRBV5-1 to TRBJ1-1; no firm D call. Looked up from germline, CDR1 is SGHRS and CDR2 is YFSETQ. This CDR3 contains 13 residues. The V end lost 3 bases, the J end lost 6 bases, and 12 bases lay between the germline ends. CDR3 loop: CASSSLESPEAFF. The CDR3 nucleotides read TGCGCCAGCAGCTCCTTAGAGTCTCCTGAAGCTTTCTTT.

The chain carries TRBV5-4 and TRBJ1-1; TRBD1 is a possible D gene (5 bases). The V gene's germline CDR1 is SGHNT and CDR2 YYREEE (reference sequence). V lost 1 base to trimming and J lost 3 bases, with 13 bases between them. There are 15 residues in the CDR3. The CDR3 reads CASSLWDGGDTEAFF. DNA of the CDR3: TGTGCCAGCAGCTTGTGGGATGGGGGGGACACTGAAGCTTTCTTT.

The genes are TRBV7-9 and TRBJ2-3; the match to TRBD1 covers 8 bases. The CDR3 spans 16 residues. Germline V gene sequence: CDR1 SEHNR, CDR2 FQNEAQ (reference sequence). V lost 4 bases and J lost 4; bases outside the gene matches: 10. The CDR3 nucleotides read TGTGCCAGCAGCTCCAACCCCGGACAGGGTGCAGATACGCAGTATTTT. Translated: CASSSNPGQGADTQYF.

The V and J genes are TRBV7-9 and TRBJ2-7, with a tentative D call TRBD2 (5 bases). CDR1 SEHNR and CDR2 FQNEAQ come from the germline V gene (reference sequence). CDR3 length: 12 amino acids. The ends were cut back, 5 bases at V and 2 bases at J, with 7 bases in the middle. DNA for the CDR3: TGTGCCAGCAGCACCGGGGCCTACGAGCAGTACTTC. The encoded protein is CASSTGAYEQYF.

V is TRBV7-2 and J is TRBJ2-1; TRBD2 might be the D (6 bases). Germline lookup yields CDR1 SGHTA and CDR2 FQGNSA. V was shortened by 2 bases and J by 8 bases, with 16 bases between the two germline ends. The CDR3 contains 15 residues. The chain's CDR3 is CASSLSGVGGYEQFF. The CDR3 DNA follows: TGTGCCAGCAGCTTAAGTGGGGTGGGAGGCTATGAGCAGTTCTTC.

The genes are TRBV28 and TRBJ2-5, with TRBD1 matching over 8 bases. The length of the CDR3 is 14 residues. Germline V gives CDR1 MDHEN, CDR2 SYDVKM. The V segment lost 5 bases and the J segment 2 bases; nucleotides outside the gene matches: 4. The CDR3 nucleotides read TGTGCCAGCAGTCCAGGGGGCCGTCAAGAGACCCAGTACTTC. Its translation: CASSPGGRQETQYF.

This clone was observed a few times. CDR3 residues: CASSHAAGGPGELFF. DNA for the CDR3: TGTGCCAGCAGCCACGCAGCGGGAGGGCCCGGGGAGCTGTTTTTT. The genes are TRBV7-9 and TRBJ2-2; 10 nucleotides line up with TRBD2. V was clipped by 5 bases and J by 6 bases; unmatched bases: 6. The CDR3 spans 15 residues. The germline gives CDR1 SEHNR, CDR2 FQNEAQ (reference sequence).

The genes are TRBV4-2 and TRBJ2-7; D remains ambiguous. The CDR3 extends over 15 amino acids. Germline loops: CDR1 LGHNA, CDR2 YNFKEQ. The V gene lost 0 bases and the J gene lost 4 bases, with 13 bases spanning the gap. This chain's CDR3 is CASSQDRLYPYEQYF. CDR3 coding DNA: TGTGCCAGCAGCCAAGATCGCCTCTACCCTTACGAGCAGTACTTC.

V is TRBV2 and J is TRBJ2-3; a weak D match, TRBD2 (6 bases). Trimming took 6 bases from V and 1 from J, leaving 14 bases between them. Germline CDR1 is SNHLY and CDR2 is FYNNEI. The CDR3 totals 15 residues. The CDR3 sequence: CASRETSSGTDTQYF. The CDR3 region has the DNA TGTGCCAGCAGGGAGACTAGTTCAGGCACAGATACGCAGTATTTT.

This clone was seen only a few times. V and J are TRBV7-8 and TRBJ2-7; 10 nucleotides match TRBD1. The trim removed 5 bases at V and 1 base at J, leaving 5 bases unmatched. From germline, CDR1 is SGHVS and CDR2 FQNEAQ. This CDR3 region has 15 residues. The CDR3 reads CASSRWTGGSYEQYF. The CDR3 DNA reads TGTGCCAGCAGCCGGTGGACAGGGGGGTCCTACGAGCAGTACTTC.

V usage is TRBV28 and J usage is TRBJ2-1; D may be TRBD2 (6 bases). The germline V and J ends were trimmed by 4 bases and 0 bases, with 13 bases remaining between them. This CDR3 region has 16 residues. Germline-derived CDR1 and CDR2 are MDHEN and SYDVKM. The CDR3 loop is CASSSIAESSYNEQFF. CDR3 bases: TGTGCCAGCAGTTCAATAGCGGAGAGCTCCTACAATGAGCAGTTCTTC.

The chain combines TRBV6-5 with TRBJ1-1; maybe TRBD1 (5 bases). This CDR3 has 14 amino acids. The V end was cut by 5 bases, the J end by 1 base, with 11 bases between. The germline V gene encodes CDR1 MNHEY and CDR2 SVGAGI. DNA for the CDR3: TGTGCCAGCAGTCCCCAGGGTTGGAACACTGAAGCTTTCTTT. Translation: CASSPQGWNTEAFF.

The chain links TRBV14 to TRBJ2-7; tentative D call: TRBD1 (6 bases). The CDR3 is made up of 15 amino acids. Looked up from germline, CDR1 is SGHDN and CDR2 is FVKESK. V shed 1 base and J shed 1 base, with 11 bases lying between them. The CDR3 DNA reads TGTGCCAGCAGCCAAGTGCAGGGGTGGTCCTACGAGCAGTACTTC. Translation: CASSQVQGWSYEQYF.

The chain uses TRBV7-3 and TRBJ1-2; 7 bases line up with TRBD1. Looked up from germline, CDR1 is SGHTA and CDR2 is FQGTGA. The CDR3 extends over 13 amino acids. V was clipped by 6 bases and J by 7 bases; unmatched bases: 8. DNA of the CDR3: TGTGCCAGCAGTCGTGACAGGGAGGCTGGCTACACCTTC. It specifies CASSRDREAGYTF.